This T cell receptor (beta chain) was obtained from a study of blood T cell repertoires in COVID-19 (dated by TCRdb to the early 2020s). The study in broad terms: Samples covering the acute and convalescent phases of COVID-19 were provided by collaborators in the United States, Italy and Spain. The material from the prospective study consisted of cDNA or gDNA derived from T cells, B-cell-depleted T cells, or PBMCs. Subjects who had been exposed to COVID-19, were actively infected with it, or had recovered from it provided the deeply sampled blood TCRbeta repertoires that made up the dataset. The repertoires were released in a freely available public database meant as a resource for research on the immune response to SARS-CoV-2. Samples were obtained from the ongoing ImmuneRACE study (first 160 participants) and from roughly 1,300 subjects provided by 6 global collaborators. A de-identified subject ID, COVID-19 status, age in years and sex were almost always included in the sample metadata. Where available, HLA class I and class II types were obtained from metadata supplied by the sample provider rather than from assay-based typing. Beyond this particular receptor, the publication reports: The amount of clinical and demographic metadata varied by source and participant and was provided uncurated.

TCRbeta CDR3 regions were amplified from genomic DNA using the immunoSEQ Assay, a bias-controlled multiplex PCR. The paper's data handling went like this. The number of nucleated cells in each sample was estimated by amplification of reference gene primers within the assay. To quantify the absolute abundance of each unique TCRbeta CDR3 rearrangement, sequence reads were collapsed and filtered. For each sample, productive Simpson clonality was calculated as the square root of Simpson's diversity index over productive rearrangements. Entries here come from immuneACCESS through TCRdb and include only in-frame sequences with V and J called. Some clones fail to appear in such tables; in the studies checked, an unresolved V gene covers under half of the shortfall, and the cause of the remainder is unknown. That table supplies the V and J calls and clone size; D and trimming were determined from the DNA. The sample yields around 140,000 clones; approximately 88% were counted once. The ten largest clones capture approximately 10% of the sample.

Regarding this clone: This receptor's antigen is unknown. No clone much larger than this one lies a single base away; base qualities are absent.

V has 2 bases trimmed and J has 7 bases trimmed; junction bases matching no gene number 0. Based on the germline V gene (reference sequence), the CDR1 and CDR2 sequences are LNHDA and SQIVND. The CDR3 spans 14 residues, from the cysteine through the phenylalanine. The sequence is cut down to CDR3 DNA, 42 bases in frame from base 1. The collaborating institutions used their own protocols to collect whole blood in K2EDTA tubes. For TCRbeta analysis, collaborator samples were shipped as frozen whole blood, as isolated PBMCs, or as DNA extracted from either sample type. Recombination joined TRBV19 with TRBJ1-6, with TRBD1 matching 9 junction bases. The receptor comes from a man aged 50 to 59 with acute or convalescent COVID-19. The sample was peripheral blood. The sequenced DNA: TGTGCCAGTAGTATAACAGGGGGCAATTCACCCCTCCACTTT. Translated, it reads CASSITGGNSPLHF.